The text below deals with one TCR beta chain. Some clones are missing from TCRdb's copy, which holds only in-frame ones; the method was immunoSEQ multiplex PCR. The sample carries roughly 360,000 clones, around 87% recorded once. This CDR3 spans 15 amino acids. The V gene's germline CDR1 is SEHNR and CDR2 FQNEAQ (reference sequence). V lost 4 bases, J lost 1 base, and 7 bases stayed unmatched. The data belong to a study of blood T cell repertoires in COVID-19. The wider study: The origin of the acute and convalescent COVID-19 samples was the United States, Italy and Spain. The cDNA or gDNA used as material had been derived from T cells, B-cell-depleted T cells, or PBMCs.

Adults between about 18 and 89 years of age took part from 24 US areas. Participants' reported clinical history set cohort assignment. The sequenced material came from PBMCs or T cells enriched from blood (not recorded which). The rearrangement uses TRBV7-9 and TRBJ2-7, with TRBD1 identical over 7 bases. This receptor was obtained from a woman aged 25-40 years with acute COVID-19. CDR3 sequence: CASSSLTGLSYEQYF. The CDR3 bases are TGTGCCAGCAGCTCCCTGACAGGGCTTTCCTACGAGCAGTACTTC.